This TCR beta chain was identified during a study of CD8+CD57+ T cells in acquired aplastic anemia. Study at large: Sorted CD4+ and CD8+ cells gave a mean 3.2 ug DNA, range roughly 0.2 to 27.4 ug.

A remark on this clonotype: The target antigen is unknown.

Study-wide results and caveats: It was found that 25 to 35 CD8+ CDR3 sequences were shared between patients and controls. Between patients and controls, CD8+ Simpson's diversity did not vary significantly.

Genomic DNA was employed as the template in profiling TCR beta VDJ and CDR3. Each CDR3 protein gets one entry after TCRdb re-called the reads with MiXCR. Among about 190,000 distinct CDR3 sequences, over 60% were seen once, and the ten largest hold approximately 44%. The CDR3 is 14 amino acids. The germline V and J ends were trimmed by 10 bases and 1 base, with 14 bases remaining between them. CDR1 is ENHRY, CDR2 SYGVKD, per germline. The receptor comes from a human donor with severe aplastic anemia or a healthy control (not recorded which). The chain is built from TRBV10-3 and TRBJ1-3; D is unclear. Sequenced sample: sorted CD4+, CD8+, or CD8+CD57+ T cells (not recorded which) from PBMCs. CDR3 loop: CASMELGSGNTIYF. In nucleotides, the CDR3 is TGTGCCAGCATGGAATTAGGATCTGGAAACACCATATATTTT.